Sequencing of this T cell receptor beta chain was carried out in a study of blood T cell repertoires in COVID-19. Profiled with immunoSEQ multiplex PCR; TCRdb holds only in-frame clones, not every one. Here the sample spans approximately 200,000 clones, 86% being singletons. Germline values: CDR1 LGHDT, CDR2 YNNKEL (reference sequence). Trimming stripped 4 bases from V and 7 bases from J, with 17 bases between. The CDR3 contains 14 residues. All exposed participants met a person with COVID-19 within 2 weeks before entering the study. This receptor was taken from a woman in her thirties who had been exposed to COVID-19. This sequence joins TRBV3-1 (or the pseudogene TRBV3-2) and TRBJ2-7; no clear D. What was sequenced was PBMCs or T cells enriched from blood (not recorded which). The CDR3 reads CASSPYSSQSEQYF. The CDR3, as DNA: TGTGCCAGCAGCCCCTATAGCTCCCAATCAGAGCAGTACTTC.